The 16 T cell receptor beta chains below were found in one sample sequenced in a study of T-cell reconstitution after alpha-beta-depleted transplantation in children. Unique molecular identifiers were incorporated when the TCRbeta library was constructed. Via MiXCR, TCRdb re-called the PCR reads, giving one row per CDR3 protein. Here the sample spans about 500,000 distinct CDR3 sequences, approximately 32% being singletons. This specimen was PBMCs from the stem cell graft donor, taken from the stem cell graft. The receptors originated from a human donor who donated a stem cell graft to a child with aplastic anemia.

This clonotype showed up just a few times. The chain links TRBV12-3 or TRBV12-4 to TRBJ2-1; D possibly uses TRBD1 or TRBD2 (6 bases each). The CDR3 is 17 residues long. Trimming took off 3 bases at V and 7 bases at J, with 22 bases between the two ends. The CDR3 DNA is TGTGCCAGCAGTTTGTTGGGGGGCCAGTTTACCGTAAATGAGCAGTTCTTC. Amino acids: CASSLLGGQFTVNEQFF.

This clonotype turned up a few times. V and J are TRBV27 and TRBJ2-1; 9 bases align to TRBD2. V was clipped by 3 bases and J by 4 bases; unmatched bases: 4. CDR3 length equals 15 residues. The germline V gene has CDR1 MNHEY and CDR2 SMNVEV (reference sequence). DNA of the CDR3: TGTGCCAGCAGTTTCGCTAGCGGGAATTACAATGAGCAGTTCTTC. It translates to CASSFASGNYNEQFF.

This clonotype was recorded a few times. At one of its ends the junction is not consistent with the germline gene, which may arise from a read error. The genes are TRBV5-1 and TRBJ1-4; 7 bases agree with TRBD1. The CDR3 sequence is 14 residues long. Germline lookup yields CDR1 SGHRS and CDR2 YFSETQ. The CDR3 protein is CASSLGGGGEKLFF. The CDR3 DNA reads TGTGCCAGCAGCTTGGGAGGGGGCGGTGAAAAACTGTTTTTT.

The chain couples TRBV19 to TRBJ2-3; D may match TRBD1 or TRBD2 (6 bases each). The germline gives CDR1 LNHDA, CDR2 SQIVND (reference sequence). There are 13 residues in the CDR3. V lost 5 bases to trimming and J lost 6 bases, with 12 bases between them. Here the CDR3 DNA reads TGTGCCAGTAGTTGGGGGGCGGACGATACGCAGTATTTT. Translating gives CASSWGADDTQYF.

The gene calls are TRBV20-1 and TRBJ2-1; D unclear. Per the germline V gene, CDR1 is DFQATT and CDR2 is SNEGSKA (reference sequence). This CDR3 region has 12 residues. Between the trimmed V and J ends, which lost 4 bases and 4 bases, there was a span of 8 bases. CDR3 nucleotide sequence: TGCAGTGCTAAGGACGGATACAATGAGCAGTTCTTC. It specifies CSAKDGYNEQFF.

This clonotype showed up just a few times. The rearrangement uses TRBV4-2 and TRBJ1-3; D is unresolved. Germline loops: CDR1 LGHNA, CDR2 YNFKEQ. V was cut by 0 bases and J by 4 bases, with 13 bases left in between. This CDR3 has 16 residues. This CDR3 is CASSQESFWIGNTIYF. CDR3 nucleotides: TGTGCCAGCAGCCAAGAGTCGTTCTGGATCGGAAACACCATATATTTT.

The J gene is TRBJ2-1, the V gene TRBV5-1, with D hard to call. Germline V gene sequence: CDR1 SGHRS, CDR2 YFSETQ. V gave up 4 bases and J gave up 7 bases, with 18 bases separating them. The CDR3 is 15 residues long. CDR3 nucleotide sequence: TGCGCCAGCAGCCCACCGGGCCAAACTGGGAATGAGCAGTTCTTC. Protein product: CASSPPGQTGNEQFF.

The rearrangement uses TRBV29-1 and TRBJ2-5; D might be TRBD1 (6 bases). The CDR3 loop spans 14 amino acids. V lost 4 bases to trimming and J lost 5 bases, with 17 bases between them. CDR1 SQVTM and CDR2 ANQGSEA come from the germline V gene. CDR3 sequence (DNA): TGCAGCGTTGCTCCGGTTGGGGGCGCGGAGACCCAGTACTTC. Translated, it gives CSVAPVGGAETQYF. The variable domain in full, completed from reference TRBV29-1 and TRBJ2-5, reads SAVISQKPSRDICQRGTSLTIQCQVDSQVTMMFWYRQQPGQSLTLIATANQGSEATYESGFVIDKFPISRPNLTFSTLTVSNMSPEDSSIYLCSVAPVGGAETQYFGPGTRLLVL.

The genes are TRBV20-1 and TRBJ2-1, with 9 bases matching TRBD2. In germline, CDR1 is DFQATT, CDR2 SNEGSKA (reference sequence). The CDR3 sequence is 16 residues long. V shed 3 bases and J 9 bases; nucleotides not matched to a gene: 15. CDR3 bases: TGCAGTGCTAGGCCCACGGGGCGGGAGGGCCTAAGTGAGCAGTTCTTC. Translating it yields CSARPTGREGLSEQFF.

The rearrangement joins TRBV5-1 to TRBJ2-1; D is possibly TRBD2 (6 bases). The V gene's germline CDR1 is SGHRS and CDR2 YFSETQ. Trimming cost V 4 bases and J 2 bases, with 10 bases left between them. The CDR3 loop spans 14 amino acids. The chain's CDR3 is CASSPGTPYNEQFF. The CDR3, as DNA: TGCGCCAGCAGCCCCGGGACTCCCTACAATGAGCAGTTCTTC. Filled out from reference TRBV5-1 and TRBJ2-1, the complete variable domain reads KAGVTQTPRYLIKTRGQQVTLSCSPISGHRSVSWYQQTPGQGLQFLFEYFSETQRNKGNFPGRFSGRQFSNSRSEMNVSTLELGDSALYLCASSPGTPYNEQFFGPGTRLTVL.

The chain links TRBV29-1 to TRBJ1-2; TRBD1 agrees at 7 bases. J gave up 2 bases and V 7 bases, and 10 bases lay outside the gene matches. The CDR3 contains 14 residues. Germline V gene lookup returns CDR1 SQVTM and CDR2 ANQGSEA. The CDR3 coding sequence is TGCAGCGCCCAGCGGGACAGAAGCAACTATGGCTACACCTTC. This sequence encodes CSAQRDRSNYGYTF.

The chain employs TRBV12-3 or TRBV12-4 and TRBJ1-1; no reliable D call. There are 12 residues in the CDR3. The germline V and J ends were trimmed by 2 bases and 6 bases, with 7 bases remaining between them. The CDR3 spells CASSLSFAEAFF. CDR3 DNA sequence: TGTGCCAGCAGTTTATCATTCGCTGAAGCTTTCTTT.

The V gene is TRBV27, the J gene TRBJ2-1, with D possibly called TRBD1 or TRBD2 (5 bases each). V shed 2 bases and J shed 3 bases, with 11 bases lying between them. The CDR3 has 15 amino acids. CDR1 and CDR2 (germline): MNHEY, SMNVEV (reference sequence). The CDR3 nucleotides are TGTGCCAGCAGTTTAGGGACCACCTTCTACAATGAGCAGTTCTTC. Translation gives CASSLGTTFYNEQFF.

This clonotype was counted a few times. The rearrangement joins TRBV5-4 to TRBJ2-7; D may be TRBD1 (6 bases). V was cut by 5 bases and J by 5 bases, with 17 bases left in between. CDR1 SGHNT and CDR2 YYREEE come from the germline V gene (reference sequence). This CDR3 spans 14 amino acids. DNA for the CDR3: TGTGCCAGCAGTCCGGGACAAGGCCGGGACGAGCAGTACTTC. It translates to CASSPGQGRDEQYF.

V gene TRBV20-1 combines with J gene TRBJ1-1, with 8 bases aligning to TRBD1. The length of the CDR3 is 15 residues. Germline V gene lookup returns CDR1 DFQATT and CDR2 SNEGSKA (reference sequence). With 3 bases clipped from V and 4 bases from J, the junction kept 10 bases outside the gene matches. The chain's CDR3 is CSARIQGARFTEAFF. The CDR3 DNA sequence: TGCAGTGCTAGGATCCAGGGGGCGAGGTTCACTGAAGCTTTCTTT.

The chain links TRBV15 to TRBJ2-1; D gene unclear. The germline gives CDR1 LNHNV, CDR2 YYDKDF (reference sequence). CDR3 length: 13 residues. V was trimmed by 0 bases and J by 9 bases, leaving 9 bases between them. CDR3 coding DNA: TGTGCCACCAGCAGAGATCGGAACAGTGAGCAGTTCTTC. It specifies CATSRDRNSEQFF. Variable domain in full (rest from reference TRBV15 and TRBJ2-1): DAMVIQNPRYQVTQFGKPVTLSCSQTLNHNVMYWYQQKSSQAPKLLFHYYDKDFNNEADTPDNFQSRRPNTSFCFLDIRSPGLGDTAMYLCATSRDRNSEQFFGPGTRLTVL.